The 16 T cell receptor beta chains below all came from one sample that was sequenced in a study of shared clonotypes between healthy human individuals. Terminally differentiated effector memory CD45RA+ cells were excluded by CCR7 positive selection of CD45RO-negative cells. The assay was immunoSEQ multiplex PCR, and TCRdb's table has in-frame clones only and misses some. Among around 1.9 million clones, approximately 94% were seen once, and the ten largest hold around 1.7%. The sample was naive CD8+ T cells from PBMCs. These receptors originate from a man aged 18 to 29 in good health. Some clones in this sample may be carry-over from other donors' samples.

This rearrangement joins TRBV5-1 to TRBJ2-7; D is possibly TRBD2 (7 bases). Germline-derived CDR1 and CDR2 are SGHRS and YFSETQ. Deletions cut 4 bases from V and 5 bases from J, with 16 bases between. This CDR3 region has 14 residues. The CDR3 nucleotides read TGCGCCAGCAGCCCAGACGGGGGGCTGAACGAGCAGTACTTC. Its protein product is CASSPDGGLNEQYF.

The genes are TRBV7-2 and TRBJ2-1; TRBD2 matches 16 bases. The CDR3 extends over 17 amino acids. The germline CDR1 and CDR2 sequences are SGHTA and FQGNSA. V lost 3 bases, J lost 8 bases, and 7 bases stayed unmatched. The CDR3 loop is CASSLGLAGGPAYEQFF. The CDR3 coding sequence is TGTGCCAGCAGCTTGGGACTAGCGGGAGGGCCCGCGTATGAGCAGTTCTTC.

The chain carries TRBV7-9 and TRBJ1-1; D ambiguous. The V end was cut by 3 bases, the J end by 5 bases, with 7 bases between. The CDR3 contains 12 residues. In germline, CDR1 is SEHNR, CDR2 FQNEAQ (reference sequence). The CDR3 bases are TGTGCCAGCAGCTTCGATGTTACTGAAGCTTTCTTT. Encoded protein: CASSFDVTEAFF.

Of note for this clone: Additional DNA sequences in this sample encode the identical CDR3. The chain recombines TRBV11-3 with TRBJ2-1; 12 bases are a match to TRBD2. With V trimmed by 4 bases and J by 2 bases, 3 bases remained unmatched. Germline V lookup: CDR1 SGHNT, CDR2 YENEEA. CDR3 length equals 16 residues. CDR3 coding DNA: TGTGCCAGCAGCTCACGGACTAGCGGGACCTACAATGAGCAGTTCTTC. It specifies CASSSRTSGTYNEQFF.

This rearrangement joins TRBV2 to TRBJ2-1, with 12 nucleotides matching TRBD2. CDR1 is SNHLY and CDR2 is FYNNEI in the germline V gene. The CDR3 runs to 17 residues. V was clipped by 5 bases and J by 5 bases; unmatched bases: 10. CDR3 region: CASSLRLAGVENNEQFF. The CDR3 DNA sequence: TGTGCCAGCAGTTTAAGACTAGCGGGAGTAGAGAACAATGAGCAGTTCTTC.

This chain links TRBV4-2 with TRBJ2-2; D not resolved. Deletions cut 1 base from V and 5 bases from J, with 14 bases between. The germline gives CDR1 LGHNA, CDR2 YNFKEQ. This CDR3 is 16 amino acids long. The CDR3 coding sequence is TGTGCCAGCAGCCAAGTTGACTCGCTAACGACCGGGGAGCTGTTTTTT. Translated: CASSQVDSLTTGELFF.

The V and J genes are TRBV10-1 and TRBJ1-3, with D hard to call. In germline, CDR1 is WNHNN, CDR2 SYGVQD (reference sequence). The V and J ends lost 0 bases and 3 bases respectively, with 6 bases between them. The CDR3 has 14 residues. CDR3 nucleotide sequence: TGCGCCAGCAGTGAGTCTAGTCTTGGAAACACCATATATTTT. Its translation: CASSESSLGNTIYF.

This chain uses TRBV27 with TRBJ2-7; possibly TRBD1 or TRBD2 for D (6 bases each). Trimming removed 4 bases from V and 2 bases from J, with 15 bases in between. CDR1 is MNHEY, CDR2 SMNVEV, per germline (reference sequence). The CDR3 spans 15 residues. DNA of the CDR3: TGTGCCAGCAGTTATATAGGGGGGAGTACCTACGAGCAGTACTTC. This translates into CASSYIGGSTYEQYF.

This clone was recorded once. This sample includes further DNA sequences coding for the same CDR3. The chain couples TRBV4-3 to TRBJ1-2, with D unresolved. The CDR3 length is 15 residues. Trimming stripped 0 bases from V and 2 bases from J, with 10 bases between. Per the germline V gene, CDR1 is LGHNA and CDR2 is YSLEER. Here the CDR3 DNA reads TGCGCCAGCAGCCAAGATCTGAGAGGCAACTATGGCTACACCTTC. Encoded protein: CASSQDLRGNYGYTF.

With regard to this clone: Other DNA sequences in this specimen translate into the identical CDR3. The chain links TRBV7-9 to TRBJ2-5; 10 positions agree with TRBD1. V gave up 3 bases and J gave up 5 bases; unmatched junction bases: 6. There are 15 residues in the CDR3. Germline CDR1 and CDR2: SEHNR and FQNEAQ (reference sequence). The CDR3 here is CASSLRQGARETQYF. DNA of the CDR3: TGTGCCAGCAGCTTGCGACAGGGGGCTAGGGAGACCCAGTACTTC.

The CDR3 nucleotides are TGCGCCAGCAGCCAATCCCCCTCTCCGGGACAGGGAAACACAGATACGCAGTATTTT. Its translation is CASSQSPSPGQGNTDTQYF. The chain links TRBV4-3 to TRBJ2-3; 9 bases map to TRBD1. This CDR3 is built from 19 residues. J was trimmed by 2 bases and V by 2 bases; bases with no gene match: 14. Germline CDR1 LGHNA, CDR2 YSLEER.

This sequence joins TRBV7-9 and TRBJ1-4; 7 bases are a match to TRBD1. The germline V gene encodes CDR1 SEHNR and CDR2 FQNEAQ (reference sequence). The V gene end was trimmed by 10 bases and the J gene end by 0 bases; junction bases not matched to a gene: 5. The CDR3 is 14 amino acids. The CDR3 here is CATHRGATNEKLFF. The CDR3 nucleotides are TGTGCCACCCACAGGGGTGCAACTAATGAAAAACTGTTTTTT.

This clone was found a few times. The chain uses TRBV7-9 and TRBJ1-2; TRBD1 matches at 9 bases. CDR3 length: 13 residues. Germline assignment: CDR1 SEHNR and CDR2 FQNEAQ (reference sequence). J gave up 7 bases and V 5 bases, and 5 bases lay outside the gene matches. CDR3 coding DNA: TGTGCCAGCAGCCAAGGGACAGGGCTTGGCTACACCTTC. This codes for CASSQGTGLGYTF.

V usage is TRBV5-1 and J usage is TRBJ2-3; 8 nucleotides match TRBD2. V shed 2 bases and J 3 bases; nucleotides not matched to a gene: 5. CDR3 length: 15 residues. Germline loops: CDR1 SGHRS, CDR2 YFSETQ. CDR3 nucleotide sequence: TGCGCCAGCAGCTTCCAGCGGGAGTTAACAGATACGCAGTATTTT. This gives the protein CASSFQRELTDTQYF.

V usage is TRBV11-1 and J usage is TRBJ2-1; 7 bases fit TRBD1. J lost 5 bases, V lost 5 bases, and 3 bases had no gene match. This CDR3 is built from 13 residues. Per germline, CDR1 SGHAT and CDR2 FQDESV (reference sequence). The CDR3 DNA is TGTGCCAGCAGCCCCACAGGGGACAATGAGCAGTTCTTC. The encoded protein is CASSPTGDNEQFF.

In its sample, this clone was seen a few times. In DNA, the CDR3 is TGTGCCAGCAGTTGGTCCAGGGGGATGAACACTGAAGCTTTCTTT. It yields the protein CASSWSRGMNTEAFF. The V gene is TRBV6-5, the J gene TRBJ1-1; 7 nucleotides line up with TRBD1. Unmatched junction bases numbered 5, after V lost 4 bases and J lost 0 bases. The CDR3 is 15 amino acids. Germline CDR1 reads MNHEY; CDR2 reads SVGAGI.